This T cell receptor (beta chain) was recorded in a study of blood T cell repertoires in COVID-19 (dated by TCRdb to 2018 to 2020). Some background on the complete study: Samples from collaborators originated in the United States, Italy and Spain and spanned both the acute and convalescent phases of COVID-19. The prospective study material was composed of cDNA or gDNA derived from T cells, B-cell-depleted T cells, or PBMCs. Subjects who had been exposed to COVID-19, were actively infected with it, or had recovered from it provided the deeply sampled blood TCRbeta repertoires that made up the dataset. A freely available public database, intended as a resource for researchers studying the immune response to SARS-CoV-2, is where the repertoires were released. Samples were obtained from the ongoing ImmuneRACE study (first 160 participants) and from 1,254 subjects provided by 6 global collaborators. Nearly every sample came with metadata listing a de-identified subject ID, COVID-19 status, age in years and sex. Where available, HLA class I and class II types were obtained from metadata supplied by the sample provider rather than from assay-based typing.

The junction carries 14 bases between V and J, which are trimmed by 1 base and 4 bases respectively. Taken from cysteine to phenylalanine, the CDR3 has 17 residues. This entry keeps only the CDR3 DNA: 51 bases, framed from base 1. Reading the germline V gene gives CDR1 MNHNS and CDR2 SASEGT. Whole blood was collected in K2EDTA tubes by collaborating institutions according to the institutions' own protocols. Collaborator samples were shipped for TCRbeta analysis as frozen whole blood, isolated PBMCs, or DNA extracted from either sample type. TCRbeta CDR3 regions were amplified from genomic DNA by means of the immunoSEQ Assay, a bias-controlled multiplex PCR. The published analysis was carried out like this. The number of nucleated cells in each sample was estimated by amplification of reference gene primers within the assay. To quantify the absolute abundance of each unique TCRbeta CDR3 rearrangement, sequence reads were collapsed and filtered. Productive Simpson clonality was computed per sample as the square root of Simpson's diversity index over productive rearrangements. TCRdb limited this immuneACCESS table to in-frame rearrangements with V and J called. A share of clones is missing; checked studies link under half to unresolved V genes, and the rest is unexplained. The DNA was the basis for D and trimming; V, J and clone size are from that table. Recorded for this sample are over 150,000 clones; more than 70% of them occurred a single time. Jointly, the top ten make up 13% to 15% of the sample.

Notes on this clone: There is no known antigen for this receptor. One base away there is no much larger clone; base qualities are not given.

Overall study results and their limits: The quantity of clinical and demographic metadata differed by source and by participant and was supplied without curation.

The receptor was derived from a man between 18 and 29 years old with active or convalescent COVID-19. Sequenced input: peripheral blood. The rearranged chain carries TRBV6-1 and TRBJ1-6; a weak D assignment points to TRBD1 (6 bases agree). The DNA sequence is as follows: TGTGCCAGCAGTGAAGGTAGGGGGGGCTTTTATAATTCACCCCTCCACTTT. Translation gives CASSEGRGGFYNSPLHF.